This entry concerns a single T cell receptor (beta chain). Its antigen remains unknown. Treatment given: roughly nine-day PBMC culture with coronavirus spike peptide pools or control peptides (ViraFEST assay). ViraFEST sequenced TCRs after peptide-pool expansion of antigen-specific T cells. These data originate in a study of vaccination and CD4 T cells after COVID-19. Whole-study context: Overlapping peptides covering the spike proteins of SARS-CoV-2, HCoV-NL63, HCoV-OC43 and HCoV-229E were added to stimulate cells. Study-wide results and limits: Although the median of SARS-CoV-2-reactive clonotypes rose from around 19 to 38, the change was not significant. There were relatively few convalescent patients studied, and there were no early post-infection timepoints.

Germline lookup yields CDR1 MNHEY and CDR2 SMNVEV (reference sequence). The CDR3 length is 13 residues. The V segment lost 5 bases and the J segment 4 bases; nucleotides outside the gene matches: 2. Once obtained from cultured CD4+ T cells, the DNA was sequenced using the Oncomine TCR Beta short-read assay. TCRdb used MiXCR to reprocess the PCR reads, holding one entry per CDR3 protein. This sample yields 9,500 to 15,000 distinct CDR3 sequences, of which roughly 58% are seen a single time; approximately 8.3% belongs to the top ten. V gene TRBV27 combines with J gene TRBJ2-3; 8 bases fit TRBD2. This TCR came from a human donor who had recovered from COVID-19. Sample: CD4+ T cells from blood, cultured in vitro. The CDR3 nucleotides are TGTGCCAGCAGTCCGGGACTAGCAGATACGCAGTATTTT. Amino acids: CASSPGLADTQYF.